One T cell receptor (beta chain) is described in this entry. What it recognizes is unknown. The sort gate was single viable CD3+CD4+CD8-CD45RO+ cells for memory CD4+ T cells. The data are from a study of memory CD4+ T cells and cytomegalovirus serostatus. Study summary: Healthy Belgian adult donors included several CMV-positive and some 24 CMV-negative people.

Study results and caveats: About two fifths of the roughly 160 known CMV-associated TCRbeta sequences appeared in CD4+ memory. Suggested: most of the CMV-linked TCR signature lies in CD4+ memory cells.

Original handling: After removing out-of-frame reads, millions of distinct TCRbeta sequences remained. The data were produced by immunoSEQ multiplex PCR, yet TCRdb's version contains in-frame clones alone and is incomplete. Clone size and the V and J calls come from that table; the DNA yielded D and trimming. The sample yields roughly 60,000 clones, around 80% seen once. The sample consisted of memory CD4+ T cells from blood. The receptor comes from an adult in good health and CMV-seronegative.

The CDR3 DNA reads as TGTGCCAGCTCAAGGGGCGAGGGGAGCAATGAGCAGTTCTTC. Amino acids: CASSRGEGSNEQFF. The rearrangement joins TRBV18 to TRBJ2-1, with D perhaps being TRBD1 or TRBD2 (5 bases each). V lost 5 bases and J 6 bases, leaving 14 bases between the germline ends. This CDR3 comprises 14 residues. Germline V lookup: CDR1 KGHSH, CDR2 LQKENI.